This T cell receptor beta chain was found in a study of spatial heterogeneity in lung cancer. The wider study: PBMC samples from follow-up, where available, were sequenced a median of roughly two years after resection.

Time point in this sample: blood at routine non-recurrence follow-up after resection. Sequencing was performed on whole RNA extracted from tumor and nontumor lung tissue, or from frozen PBMC, and the material was left unsorted. Germline-derived CDR1 and CDR2 are DFQATT and SNEGSKA (reference sequence). This CDR3 has 13 residues. V dropped 8 bases and J dropped 2 bases, with 15 bases sitting between them. This clonotype occurred many times. TCRdb used MiXCR to reprocess the 5' RACE reads, holding one entry per CDR3 protein. The sample records some 110,000 distinct CDR3 sequences, 9% to 15% being singletons.

The sequencing here drew on PBMCs, taken at follow-up. This chain joins TRBV20-1 and TRBJ1-1, with D possibly TRBD1 on 6 matching bases. The clonotype comes from a male donor with early-stage non-small cell lung cancer. In DNA, the CDR3 is TGCAGTCCCCTTAGGGGGGGAAACACTGAAGCTTTCTTT. Translation gives CSPLRGGNTEAFF.